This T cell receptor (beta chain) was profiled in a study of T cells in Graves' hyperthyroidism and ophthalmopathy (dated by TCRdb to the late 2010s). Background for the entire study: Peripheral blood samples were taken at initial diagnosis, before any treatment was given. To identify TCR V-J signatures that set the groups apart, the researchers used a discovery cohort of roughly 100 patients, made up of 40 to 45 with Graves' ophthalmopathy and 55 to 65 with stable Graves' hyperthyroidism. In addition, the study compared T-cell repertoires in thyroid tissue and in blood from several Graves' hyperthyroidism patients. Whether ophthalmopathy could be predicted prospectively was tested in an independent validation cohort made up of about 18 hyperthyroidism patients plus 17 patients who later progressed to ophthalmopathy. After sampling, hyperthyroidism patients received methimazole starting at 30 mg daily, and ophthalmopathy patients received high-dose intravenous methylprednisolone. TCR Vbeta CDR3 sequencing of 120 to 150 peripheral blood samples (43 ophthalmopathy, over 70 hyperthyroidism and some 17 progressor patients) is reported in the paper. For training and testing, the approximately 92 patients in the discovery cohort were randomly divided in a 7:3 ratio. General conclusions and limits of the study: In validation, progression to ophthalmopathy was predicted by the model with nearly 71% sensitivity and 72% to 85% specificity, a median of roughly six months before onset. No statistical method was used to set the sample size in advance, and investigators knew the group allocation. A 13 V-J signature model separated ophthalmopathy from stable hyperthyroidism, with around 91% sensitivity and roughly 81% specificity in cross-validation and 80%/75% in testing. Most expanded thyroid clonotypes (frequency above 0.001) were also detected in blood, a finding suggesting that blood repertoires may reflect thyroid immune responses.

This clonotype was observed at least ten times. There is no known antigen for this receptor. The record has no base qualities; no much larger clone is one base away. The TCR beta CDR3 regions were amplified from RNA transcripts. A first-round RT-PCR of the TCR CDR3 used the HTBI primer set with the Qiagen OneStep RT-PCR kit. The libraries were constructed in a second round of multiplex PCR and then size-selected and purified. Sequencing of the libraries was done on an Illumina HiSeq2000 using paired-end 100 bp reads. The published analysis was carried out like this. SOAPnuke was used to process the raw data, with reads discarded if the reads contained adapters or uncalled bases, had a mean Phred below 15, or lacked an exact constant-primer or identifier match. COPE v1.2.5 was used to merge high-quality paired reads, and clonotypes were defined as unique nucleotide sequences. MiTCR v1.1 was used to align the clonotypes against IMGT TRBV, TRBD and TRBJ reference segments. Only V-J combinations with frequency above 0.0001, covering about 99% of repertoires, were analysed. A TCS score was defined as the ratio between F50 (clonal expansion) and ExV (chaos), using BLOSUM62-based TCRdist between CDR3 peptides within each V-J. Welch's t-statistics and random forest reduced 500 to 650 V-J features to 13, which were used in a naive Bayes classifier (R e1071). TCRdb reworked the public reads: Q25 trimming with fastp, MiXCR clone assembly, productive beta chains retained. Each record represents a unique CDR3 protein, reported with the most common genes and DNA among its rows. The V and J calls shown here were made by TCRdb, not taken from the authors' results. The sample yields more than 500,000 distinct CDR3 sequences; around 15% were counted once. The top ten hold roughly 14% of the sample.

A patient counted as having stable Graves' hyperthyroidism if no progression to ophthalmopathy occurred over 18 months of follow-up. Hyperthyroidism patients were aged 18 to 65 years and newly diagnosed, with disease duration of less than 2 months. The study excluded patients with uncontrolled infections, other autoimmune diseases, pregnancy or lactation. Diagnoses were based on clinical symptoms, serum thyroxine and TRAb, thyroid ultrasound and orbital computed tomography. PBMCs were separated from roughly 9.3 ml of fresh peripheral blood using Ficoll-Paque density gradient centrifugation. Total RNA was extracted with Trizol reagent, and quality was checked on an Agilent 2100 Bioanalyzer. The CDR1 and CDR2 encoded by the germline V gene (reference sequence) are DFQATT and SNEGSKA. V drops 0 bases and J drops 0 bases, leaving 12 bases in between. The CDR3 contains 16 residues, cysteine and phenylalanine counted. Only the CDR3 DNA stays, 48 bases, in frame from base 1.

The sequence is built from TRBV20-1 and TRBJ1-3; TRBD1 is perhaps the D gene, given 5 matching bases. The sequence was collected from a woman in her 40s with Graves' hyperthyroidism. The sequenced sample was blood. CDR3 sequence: CSARELDTASGNTIYF. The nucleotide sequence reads TGCAGTGCTAGAGAGCTGGACACCGCCTCTGGAAACACCATATATTTT.